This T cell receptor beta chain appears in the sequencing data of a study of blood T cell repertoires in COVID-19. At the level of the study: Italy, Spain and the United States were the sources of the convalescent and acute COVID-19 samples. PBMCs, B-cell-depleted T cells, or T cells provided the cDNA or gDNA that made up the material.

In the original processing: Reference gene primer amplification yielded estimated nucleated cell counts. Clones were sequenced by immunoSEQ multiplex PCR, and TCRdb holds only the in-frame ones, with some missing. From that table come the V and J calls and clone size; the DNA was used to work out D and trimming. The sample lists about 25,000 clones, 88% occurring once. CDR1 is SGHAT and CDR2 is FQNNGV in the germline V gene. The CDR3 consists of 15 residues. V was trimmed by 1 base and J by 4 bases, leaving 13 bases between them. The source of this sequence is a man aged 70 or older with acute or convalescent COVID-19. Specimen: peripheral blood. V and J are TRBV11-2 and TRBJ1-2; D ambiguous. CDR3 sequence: CASSLATGGSYGYTF. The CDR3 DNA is TGTGCCAGCAGCTTAGCTACGGGAGGAAGCTATGGCTACACCTTC.